A single sample is the source of the 28 T cell receptor beta chains below, sequenced in a study of T cell responses to AZD1222 COVID-19 vaccine. Clones were sequenced by immunoSEQ multiplex PCR, and TCRdb holds only the in-frame ones, with some missing. This table has about 140,000 clones, 91% appearing once. Source: peripheral blood, taken 28 days after the second AZD1222 dose. The receptors shown here come from an adult who received the AZD1222 COVID-19 vaccine.

CDR3 bases: TGTGCCAGCACCCCAGGGGCAGGGGGGGACACTGAAGCTTTCTTT. As protein: CASTPGAGGDTEAFF. This chain links TRBV7-6 with TRBJ1-1, with 7 nucleotides matching TRBD1. CDR1 is SGHVS and CDR2 is FNYEAQ in the germline V gene. The ends lost 7 bases at V and 3 bases at J; junction bases unmatched: 11. The CDR3 is 15 residues long.

The chain combines TRBV4-3 with TRBJ2-3; 10 positions agree with TRBD2. The CDR3 is 16 amino acids. The germline gives CDR1 LGHNA, CDR2 YSLEER. With 1 base clipped from V and 1 base from J, the junction kept 2 bases outside the gene matches. The CDR3 region has the DNA TGCGCCAGCAGCCAAGTCCTAGCGGGGGGCACAGATACGCAGTATTTT. This codes for CASSQVLAGGTDTQYF.

The rearrangement uses TRBV9 and TRBJ2-1; the D gene is possibly TRBD2 (6 bases). CDR3 length: 16 amino acids. V shed 0 bases and J shed 7 bases, with 17 bases lying between them. CDR1 SGDLS and CDR2 YYNGEE come from the germline V gene. CDR3 sequence (DNA): TGTGCCAGCAGCGTAGATCAGGAGGGCCGAGGAAATGAGCAGTTCTTC. The encoded protein is CASSVDQEGRGNEQFF.

The chain uses TRBV6-1 and TRBJ1-2, with 8 nucleotides matching TRBD1. V gave up 2 bases and J gave up 4 bases; unmatched junction bases: 12. The CDR3 length is 17 residues. Germline CDR1 and CDR2: MNHNS and SASEGT. CDR3: CASSEIDRGGSGYGYTF. The CDR3 DNA is TGTGCCAGCAGTGAAATAGACAGGGGAGGTTCCGGCTATGGCTACACCTTC.

This chain links TRBV19 with TRBJ2-7, with D tentatively TRBD1 (5 bases). V was clipped by 0 bases and J by 4 bases, with 7 bases between them. The CDR3 length is 13 residues. CDR1 and CDR2 from the germline V gene are LNHDA and SQIVND (reference sequence). This chain's CDR3 is CASSIDDRYEQYF. For the CDR3, the DNA is TGTGCCAGTAGTATAGACGACAGATACGAGCAGTACTTC.

With respect to this clone: Compared with germline, one end of the junction differs, possibly owing to a read error. The chain combines TRBV7-7 with TRBJ2-1; 9 positions match TRBD2. The CDR3 is made up of 15 amino acids. Germline CDR1 and CDR2: SSHAT and FNYEAQ (reference sequence). The CDR3 DNA sequence: TGTGCTAGCAGCCGGACTAGCGAGAAGTACAATGAGCAGTTCTTC. Translating gives CASSRTSEKYNEQFF.

V gene TRBV7-3 combines with J gene TRBJ2-3; 7 bases fit TRBD1. The CDR3 sequence is 13 residues long. CDR1 is SGHTA, CDR2 FQGTGA, per germline. Germline trimming cut 5 bases from V and 3 bases from J; bases unmatched to any gene: 2. The CDR3 nucleotides read TGTGCCAGCAGCCTACAGGGGACAGATACGCAGTATTTT. Residues: CASSLQGTDTQYF.

CDR3 sequence reads: CASSRPPGIGTEAFF. The CDR3 DNA is TGTGCCAGCAGTCGCCCGCCCGGAATTGGGACTGAAGCTTTCTTT. The chain has TRBV28 and TRBJ1-1, with D uncertain. V lost 5 bases and J lost 5, with 18 bases in between. Germline-derived CDR1 and CDR2 are MDHEN and SYDVKM. The CDR3 is 15 residues long.

In DNA form, the CDR3 reads TGTGCCAGCAGTTATTCGGCTGGCGGGGAGCTGTTTTTT. Translation gives CASSYSAGGELFF. This rearrangement joins TRBV6-5 to TRBJ2-2; no firm D call. Trimming pared 3 bases from V and 7 bases from J, leaving 9 bases between. This CDR3 has 13 residues. Germline V lookup: CDR1 MNHEY, CDR2 SVGAGI.

The genes are TRBV5-1 and TRBJ2-7; the D gene is possibly TRBD1 (6 bases). The ends were cut back, 0 bases at V and 12 bases at J, with 16 bases in the middle. CDR3 size: 13 residues. CDR1 is SGHRS, CDR2 YFSETQ, per germline. The CDR3 DNA is TGCGCCAGCAGCTTGGGGGGGACATTAACTTCGTACTTC. Protein product: CASSLGGTLTSYF.

The chain carries TRBV23-1 and TRBJ1-5, with no clear D. TRBV23-1 is flagged as an ORF with uncertain function. The germline V and J ends were trimmed by 0 bases and 3 bases, with 9 bases remaining between them. This CDR3 has 15 residues. CDR3 sequence reads: CASSQSRQINQPQHF. The CDR3, as DNA: TGCGCCAGCAGTCAATCGAGGCAAATCAATCAGCCCCAGCATTTT.

V and J are TRBV5-4 and TRBJ2-7; 9 bases match TRBD2. From germline, CDR1 is SGHNT and CDR2 YYREEE (reference sequence). After removal of 4 bases from V and 7 bases from J, the junction contained 12 bases not matched to a gene. The CDR3 has 15 amino acids. The CDR3 DNA follows: TGTGCCAGCAGCCCCGCCGGGCGGGGGGGTGATGAGCAGTACTTC. Encoded protein: CASSPAGRGGDEQYF.

This chain joins TRBV5-1 and TRBJ1-4, with 9 bases aligning to TRBD1. Germline CDR1 and CDR2: SGHRS and YFSETQ. The CDR3 runs 14 residues. The ends lost 4 bases at V and 5 bases at J; junction bases unmatched: 3. CDR3 amino acids: CASSLGTGNEKLFF. The CDR3 coding sequence is TGCGCCAGCAGCCTTGGGACAGGGAATGAAAAACTGTTTTTT.

This clone was picked up one time. V and J are TRBV18 and TRBJ2-3; 14 positions match TRBD2. The CDR3 has 17 amino acids. In germline, CDR1 is KGHSH, CDR2 LQKENI. The trim removed 3 bases at V and 4 bases at J, leaving 6 bases unmatched. Written as DNA, the CDR3 is TGTGCCAGCTCACCGACTAGCGGGGGGGCCACGGCAGATACGCAGTATTTT. It specifies CASSPTSGGATADTQYF.

The chain combines TRBV5-8 with TRBJ1-5; D might be TRBD1 (6 bases). This CDR3 comprises 16 residues. V was trimmed by 1 base and J by 5 bases, leaving 16 bases between them. Germline loops: CDR1 SGHTS, CDR2 YDEGEE. The CDR3 is CASSLLRGKQDQPQHF. In DNA form, the CDR3 reads TGTGCCAGCAGCTTGTTAAGGGGGAAACAGGATCAGCCCCAGCATTTT.

In its sample, this clone was seen once. The chain joins TRBV24-1 to TRBJ2-1; TRBD2 agrees at 8 bases. The J segment lost 5 bases and the V segment lost 4 bases, leaving 6 bases of the junction unmatched. Germline assignment: CDR1 KGHDR and CDR2 SFDVKD. The CDR3 covers 15 residues. CDR3 nucleotide sequence: TGTGCCACCAGTGAGGCTAGCGGGCCCAACAATGAGCAGTTCTTC. Protein sequence: CATSEASGPNNEQFF.

The gene calls are TRBV25-1 and TRBJ1-2; D gene uncertain. V was pared by 0 bases and J by 6 bases, with 2 bases between. Germline V gives CDR1 MGHDK, CDR2 SYGVNS. The CDR3 spans 11 residues. The CDR3 coding sequence is TGTGCCAGCAGTGAATACCATGGCTACACCTTC. Translation: CASSEYHGYTF.

The rearrangement uses TRBV5-1 and TRBJ1-1; TRBD1 matches 9 bases. Unmatched junction bases numbered 8, after V lost 5 bases and J lost 0 bases. This CDR3 contains 16 residues. Germline V gene data show CDR1 as SGHRS and CDR2 as YFSETQ. CDR3 in DNA: TGCGCCAGCAGGCAAGGACAGGGGCGAATGAACACTGAAGCTTTCTTT. Translating gives CASRQGQGRMNTEAFF.

The V gene is TRBV13, the J gene TRBJ1-5, with D unresolved. The germline V gene encodes CDR1 PRHDT and CDR2 FYEKMQ (reference sequence). This CDR3 spans 14 amino acids. Between the trimmed V and J ends, which lost 4 bases and 1 base, there was a span of 8 bases. The CDR3 region has the DNA TGTGCCAGCAGCTCTAGTGCGAGCAATCAGCCCCAGCATTTT. Its translation: CASSSSASNQPQHF.

The chain couples TRBV15 to TRBJ1-1; D gene ambiguous. The CDR3 runs to 15 residues. The germline V gene has CDR1 LNHNV and CDR2 YYDKDF (reference sequence). The V gene lost 0 bases and the J gene lost 0 bases, with 8 bases spanning the gap. This CDR3 is CATSRDPVVNTEAFF. CDR3 coding DNA: TGTGCCACCAGCAGAGACCCCGTAGTGAACACTGAAGCTTTCTTT.

The rearrangement links TRBV9 to TRBJ2-2, with 7 bases matching TRBD1. This CDR3 contains 14 residues. Germline values: CDR1 SGDLS, CDR2 YYNGEE. Trimming cost V 2 bases and J 7 bases; bases outside gene matches: 5. CDR3 sequence (DNA): TGTGCCAGCAGCGTCGACAGGGTCAGCGGGGAGCTGTTTTTT. Translating it yields CASSVDRVSGELFF.

The chain has TRBV7-3 and TRBJ1-6; D is unresolved. V shed 5 bases and J shed 5 bases, with 13 bases lying between them. Germline CDR1 and CDR2: SGHTA and FQGTGA. The CDR3 sequence is 15 residues long. The CDR3 coding sequence is TGTGCCAGCAGCCTGAACACTGGAAATAATTCACCCCTCCACTTT. As protein: CASSLNTGNNSPLHF.

This rearrangement joins TRBV2 to TRBJ1-2; maybe TRBD1 (6 bases). V shed 8 bases and J shed 3 bases, with 16 bases lying between them. Germline V gene sequence: CDR1 SNHLY, CDR2 FYNNEI. The CDR3 spans 14 residues. CDR3 coding DNA: TGTGCCAGCGGGGGGGGCAGTTTTGACTATGGCTACACCTTC. It specifies CASGGGSFDYGYTF.

The V call is TRBV7-9, the J call TRBJ2-1, with a possible D match to TRBD2 (6 bases). V dropped 2 bases and J dropped 4 bases, with 15 bases sitting between them. The CDR3 is made up of 16 amino acids. Germline CDR1 and CDR2: SEHNR and FQNEAQ (reference sequence). The CDR3 DNA is TGTGCCAGCAGCTTATCGTTGGCTAGCGCTTACAATGAGCAGTTCTTC. This gives the protein CASSLSLASAYNEQFF.

DNA of the CDR3: TGCGCCAGCAGTGCCCTCCTAGGGACAGGGGTCACTGCGAACACCGGGGAGCTGTTTTTT. Translation: CASSALLGTGVTANTGELFF. The rearrangement links TRBV10-1 to TRBJ2-2, with 10 bases fitting TRBD1. This CDR3 comprises 20 residues. The germline V gene encodes CDR1 WNHNN and CDR2 SYGVQD (reference sequence). J was trimmed by 0 bases and V by 4 bases; bases with no gene match: 14.

CDR3 loop: CAIGTTKETQYF. The CDR3 bases are TGTGCCATCGGGACTACCAAAGAGACCCAGTACTTC. This chain joins TRBV28 and TRBJ2-5, with 7 nucleotides matching TRBD2. CDR1 and CDR2 (germline): MDHEN, SYDVKM. The CDR3 runs to 12 residues. Trimming at V came to 10 bases and at J to 3 bases, leaving 5 bases not matched to a gene.

The chain recombines TRBV4-2 with TRBJ2-1; 11 bases are a match to TRBD2. The CDR3 extends over 15 amino acids. Germline V gene data show CDR1 as LGHNA and CDR2 as YNFKEQ. V shed 3 bases and J 5 bases; nucleotides not matched to a gene: 3. Here the CDR3 DNA reads TGTGCCAGCAGCCACGGGACTAGCGGCAACAATGAGCAGTTCTTC. This gives the protein CASSHGTSGNNEQFF.

V usage is TRBV29-1 and J usage is TRBJ1-2; maybe TRBD1 (5 bases). The CDR3 loop spans 12 amino acids. Germline assignment: CDR1 SQVTM and CDR2 ANQGSEA. V lost 8 bases to trimming and J lost 7 bases, with 17 bases between them. Here the CDR3 reads CSSRLAGSGYTF. CDR3 DNA: TGCAGCTCCAGGCTGGCAGGGAGTGGCTACACCTTC. Filled out from reference TRBV29-1 and TRBJ1-2, the complete variable domain reads SAVISQKPSRDICQRGTSLTIQCQVDSQVTMMFWYRQQPGQSLTLIATANQGSEATYESGFVIDKFPISRPNLTFSTLTVSNMSPEDSSIYLCSSRLAGSGYTFGSGTRLTVV.